This T cell receptor beta chain is from a study of blood T cell repertoires in COVID-19. Trimming at V came to 5 bases and at J to 7 bases, leaving 10 bases not matched to a gene. The CDR3 has 16 residues. Germline V CDR1 and CDR2: SGHTS, YDEGEE. Produced via immunoSEQ multiplex PCR; TCRdb's table is partial and in-frame only. In the table there are approximately 240,000 clones, approximately 90% of which are singletons. The rearrangement uses TRBV5-8 and TRBJ1-4; 11 bases map to TRBD1. The sequencing input was peripheral blood. The receptor comes from a woman in her 40s who had recovered from COVID-19. CDR3 bases: TGTGCCAGCAGACCTGGACAGGGGGCGCGGGGTGAAAAACTGTTTTTT. This encodes CASRPGQGARGEKLFF.